This T cell receptor beta chain was recorded in a study of shared clonotypes between healthy human individuals (TCRdb year 2020). General notes on the study: The cohort included three men and a couple of women between 18 and 49 years of age. To increase sequencing depth and limit assay-specific biases, different laboratories used diverse techniques to prepare libraries and sequence TCR repertoires. Between about 0.8 and 9 billion PBMCs per donor were obtained by leukapheresis. To estimate repertoire size and how much clonotypes are shared between individuals, the study performed deep sequencing of blood TCR repertoires from a few healthy adults. For each donor, three plates each were used for CD4 naive and CD4 memory, two plates were used for CD8 naive, and one plate was used for CD8 memory. Findings and caveats that apply to the study as a whole: Compared with non-shared clonotypes, the clonotypes found in all four sorted-subset donors had higher generation probabilities. Pairwise subsampling indicated that sequencing depth was expected to affect the degree of clonotype sharing among donors. Naive subsets generally had larger estimated clonotype richness than memory subsets did. Sampling was limited to blood, and TCR repertoires in tissue likely differ from TCR repertoires in blood. The genetic and exposure-history diversity represented was limited by the small number of donors. Even with the large sequencing depth, rarefaction of the sorted-subset datasets indicated that sequencing was incomplete. Sharing across several donors was observed for 5% to 6.5% of naive CD4, over 3% of naive CD8, 2% to 2.5% of memory CD4, and about 0.4% of memory CD8 clonotypes.

With respect to this clone: Its antigen is unknown. Base quality data are lacking; no much larger clone is found one base away.

The donors were healthy, HIV-negative adults who had no recently reported acute infections or vaccinations. All donors were Caucasian adults living in Nashville, Tennessee, USA. CD4+ T cells were enriched by magnetic negative selection, after which naive cells were positively selected on CD45RA and the negative fraction was taken as the memory subset. Blood was collected by leukapheresis, and PBMCs were isolated by Ficoll-Histopaque density gradient centrifugation and then cryopreserved in liquid nitrogen vapor phase. Purity and quantity of every magnetically sorted T cell population were checked by analytical flow cytometry. Each sorted fraction had its genomic DNA isolated and then quantified by UV absorbance on a Nanodrop 2000c. Using the deep immunoSEQ assay, multiplex PCR amplified TCR CDR3 regions from genomic DNA. Genomic DNA extracted from each cell subset was distributed evenly over all wells of several immunoSEQ 96-well plates, and each plate served as one replicate. For sorted subsets, around 200 ng genomic DNA, equal to tens of thousands of T cell genomes, was loaded into each replicate PCR. Purified libraries were quantified with a Qubit 3.0 fluorometer, sized on a Bioanalyzer 2100, and re-quantified with the KAPA Library Quantification kit. Every immunoSEQ 96-well plate was sequenced on a separate single-read 150-cycle Illumina NextSeq 550 flow cell. The paper's data handling went like this. Because the immunoSEQ output included only junctional sequences and no quality scores, the filtering could not be the same as the filtering used for full-length reads. Sequences were annotated with PyIR, a Python wrapper for IgBLAST v1.9, using IMGT germline references to assign V/J genes and CDR3. Reads were removed for weak V/J assignments (E-value above 1e-6), missing CDR3, stop codons, out-of-frame junctions, or ambiguous translated residues. V3J clonotypes were defined as sequences sharing the same inferred V gene, J gene, and CDR3 amino acid sequence. The percentage overlap between two repertoires was calculated by dividing the number of shared unique clonotypes by the size of the smaller repertoire. RTK rarefaction, the Chao1 estimator, and Recon v2.1 estimates of unobserved clonotypes were used to assess repertoire richness. OLGA was used to compute generation probabilities for all TCRbeta clonotypes that the gDNA method yielded from several donors. What TCRdb holds here is the immuneACCESS table cut down to in-frame rearrangements. Part of the clones is not present; checked against another copy, under half of the missing clones reflect an unresolved V gene, and the others are unexplained. D and trimming come from the DNA, and the V and J calls and clone size come from that table. This sample has about 1.5 million clones in its table, and 98% of those were observed once. Roughly 0.4% of the sample comes from the top ten.

The sequence derives from a man aged 30 to 45 in good health. Sequenced input: naive CD4+ T cells sorted from blood. The sample's cell subset or site, from its label and the paper: CD45RA+ positively selected.

The nucleotide sequence reads TGTGCCAGTAGTTCTCGCCTGGGGACTAGGGGAAGCACCGGGGAGCTGTTTTTT. It specifies CASSSRLGTRGSTGELFF. The receptor chain draws on TRBV19 and TRBJ2-2; 8 bases in between match TRBD2. Trimmed from V: 5 bases; trimmed from J: 4 bases; junction bases lacking a gene match: 15. Looking up the germline V gene (reference sequence) yields CDR1 LNHDA and CDR2 SQIVND. From cysteine to phenylalanine, the CDR3 is 18 amino acids long. Only the CDR3 part of the read is kept: 54 bases, read in frame from the first base.